Listed here is a single T cell receptor beta chain. This clone has just one count. Its antigen target is currently unknown. No much larger clone exists at a distance of one base, and base qualities are not known. TCRbeta CDR3 regions were amplified from genomic DNA using the immunoSEQ Assay, a bias-controlled multiplex PCR. The original methods were these. The number of nucleated cells in each sample was estimated from the amplification of reference gene primers within the assay. To quantify the absolute abundance of each unique TCRbeta CDR3 rearrangement, sequence reads were collapsed and filtered. Productive Simpson clonality was computed per sample as the square root of Simpson's diversity index over productive rearrangements. Here the immuneACCESS table is served through TCRdb, limited to in-frame sequences with V and J called. Missing clones are a known gap in these copies; in checked studies unresolved V genes cover under half, and the rest lacks a known reason. The V and J calls and clone size were taken over from that table, and D and trimming were inferred from the DNA. The sample profile shows over 200,000 clones; about 80% of them were found once. Jointly, the top ten make up 1.5% to 2% of the sample.

This sample was taken from a study of blood T cell repertoires in COVID-19 (dated by TCRdb to 2020 to 2021). With respect to the entire study: Collaborator samples came from the United States, Italy and Spain and covered acute and convalescent phases of COVID-19. The material from the prospective study consisted of cDNA or gDNA derived from T cells, B-cell-depleted T cells, or PBMCs. The dataset comprised deeply sampled blood TCRbeta repertoires from subjects exposed to, actively infected with, or recovered from COVID-19. The repertoires were released in a freely available public database meant as a resource for research on the immune response to SARS-CoV-2. Samples were obtained from the ongoing ImmuneRACE study (first 160 participants) and from some 1,200 subjects provided by 6 global collaborators. The sample metadata nearly always contained a de-identified subject ID, COVID-19 status, age in years and sex. Where HLA class I and class II types were available, the types were taken from metadata supplied by the sample provider, not from assay-based typing.

Here is what the overall study found, with its caveats: Clinical and demographic metadata were provided uncurated, with the amount varying by source and participant.

In the prospective study, participants were roughly 18 to 95 years old, resided in about two dozen geographic areas of the United States, and were enrolled through a virtual design. In the prospective study, cohorts were assigned on the basis of participant-reported clinical history obtained from a screening survey and a study questionnaire. ImmuneRACE Cohort 3 recovered participants were defined by two consecutive negative NP/OP PCR tests, healthcare professional clearance, or symptom resolution. In the prospective study, mobile phlebotomists collected whole blood, serum and a nasopharyngeal or oropharyngeal swab from each participant. Participants in the prospective study had the option to provide additional blood draws and questionnaires over a roughly 2-month period. Before DNA extraction, prospective study blood samples were shipped either frozen or at room temperature. The V end loses 3 bases and the J end loses 0 bases, and a stretch of 20 bases separates them. From the germline V gene (reference sequence), CDR1 is SGHNT and CDR2 is YYREEE. The CDR3 starts with the cysteine, ends with the phenylalanine, and has 18 residues. Solely the CDR3 DNA is kept, with 54 bases framed from the first base.

Sequencing was carried out using PBMCs or T cells enriched from blood (not recorded which). The V and J segments used are TRBV5-4 and TRBJ2-3; the D segment could be TRBD2, given 6 matching bases. This TCR derives from a man aged 55 to 70 who had recovered from COVID-19. The sequenced DNA is TGTGCCAGCAGCTCGGGGACTGCCGTGAGGATTAGCACAGATACGCAGTATTTT. Its product reads: CASSSGTAVRISTDTQYF.